Included here is one T cell receptor (beta chain) sequence, with context. The antigen is not known. TCRdb reprocessed the reads with MiXCR, giving one entry per CDR3 protein. The table lists about 320,000 distinct CDR3 sequences, 9.5% of them singletons, with roughly 4.5% in the top ten. The sample originates from a study of T cell repertoires in cytomegalovirus infection. About the research overall: A matching HLA type, together with CMV infection, was signaled by public TCR beta signatures. Overall study results and limits: Frequencies of public TCR beta families were cumulated, and this identified carriers of CMV plus the relevant HLA. HLA-C-restricted TCR beta clonotypes specific for CMV led the ex vivo response.

Germline CDR1 SEHNR, CDR2 FQNEAQ (reference sequence). Trimming cost V 7 bases and J 0 bases, with 17 bases left between them. The CDR3 is 16 residues long. The origin of this receptor is a human donor in good health (CMV status not recorded). Some clones in this sample may be carry-over from other donors' samples. The V gene is TRBV7-9, the J gene TRBJ2-3; no clear D. The sample consisted of PBMCs. This CDR3 reads CASTRPIGLSTDTQYF. For the CDR3, the DNA is TGTGCCAGCACCCGCCCGATAGGCCTTAGCACAGATACGCAGTATTTT.